This TCR beta chain was observed in a study of T cell responses to AZD1222 COVID-19 vaccine. The method was immunoSEQ multiplex PCR; TCRdb's version includes in-frame clones alone and lacks a portion of them. The sample includes around 160,000 clones, under 95% of them seen just once. The CDR3 is made up of 14 amino acids. Trimming removed 4 bases from V and 2 bases from J, with 11 bases in between. Germline V gene sequence: CDR1 MGHRA, CDR2 YSYEKL. The chain is built from TRBV4-1 and TRBJ2-5, with D perhaps TRBD1 or TRBD2 (5 bases each). This TCR came from an adult who received the AZD1222 COVID-19 vaccine. The starting material was peripheral blood, obtained 28 days after the second AZD1222 dose. The CDR3 DNA reads as TGCGCCAGCAGCCCGGCCAGGGAGCAAGAGACCCAGTACTTC. Its protein product is CASSPAREQETQYF.